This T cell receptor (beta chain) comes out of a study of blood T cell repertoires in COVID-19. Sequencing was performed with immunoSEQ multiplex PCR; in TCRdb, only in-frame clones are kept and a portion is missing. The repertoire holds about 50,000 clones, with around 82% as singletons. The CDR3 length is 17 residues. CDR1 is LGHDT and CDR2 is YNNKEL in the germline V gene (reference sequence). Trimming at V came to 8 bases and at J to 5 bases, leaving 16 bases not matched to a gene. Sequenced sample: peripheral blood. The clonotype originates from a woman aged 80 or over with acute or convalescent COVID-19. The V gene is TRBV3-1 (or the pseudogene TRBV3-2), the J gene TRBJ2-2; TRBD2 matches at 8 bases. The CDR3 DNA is TGTGCCAGCTCCCTCGGAGCCCTAGCGGGCTTTACCGGGGAGCTGTTTTTT. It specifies CASSLGALAGFTGELFF.